This is a list of T cell receptor beta chains from one sample in a study of T-cell reconstitution after alpha-beta-depleted transplantation in children. MiXCR was run by TCRdb on the PCR reads, yielding one entry per CDR3 protein. The profile shows 200,000 to 250,000 distinct CDR3 sequences, 20% to 30% of them singletons. The starting material was PBMCs, mostly from graft donor cells, obtained 360 days after TCRalphabeta/CD19-depleted stem cell transplant. These receptors all come from a female patient aged 2-9 years who had a stem cell transplant for congenital amegakaryocytic thrombocytopenia, so the T cells may come from the graft donor. CDR3s include the opening cysteine and the closing phenylalanine or tryptophan. A D gene is named only where the DNA matches it firmly. Clone sizes are given selectively: once, few, many, or a class where the clone is expanded.

clone size	V gene	J gene	D gene	CDR3 protein	CDR3 DNA
few	TRBV19	TRBJ2-5	-	CASSIGGIEETQYF	TGTGCCAGTAGTATAGGCGGGATCGAAGAGACCCAGTACTTC
few	TRBV7-2	TRBJ2-7	TRBD2	CASSLALAGGTYEQYF	TGTGCCAGCAGCTTAGCCCTAGCGGGAGGAACCTACGAGCAGTACTTC
few	TRBV6-5	TRBJ2-4	-	CASRASPGDENIQYF	TGTGCCAGCCGGGCCTCCCCCGGAGACGAAAACATTCAGTACTTC
-	TRBV29-1	TRBJ2-5	TRBD1	CSVGPADREETQYF	TGCAGCGTTGGCCCTGCGGACAGGGAAGAGACCCAGTACTTC
-	TRBV12-3/TRBV12-4	TRBJ1-2	-	CASSLDYNYGYTF	TGTGCCAGCAGTTTAGACTATAACTATGGCTACACCTTC
many	TRBV28	TRBJ2-7	-	CASSPMSEGAWAYEQYF	TGTGCCAGCAGTCCGATGTCGGAGGGAGCATGGGCCTACGAGCAGTACTTC
few	TRBV2	TRBJ2-5	TRBD1	CASTNPGQLGETQYF	TGTGCCAGCACGAACCCGGGACAGTTGGGAGAGACCCAGTACTTC
-	TRBV11-2	TRBJ1-1	-	CASSFVGGPMNTEAFF	TGTGCCAGCAGCTTCGTCGGGGGCCCAATGAACACTGAAGCTTTCTTT
many	TRBV12-3/TRBV12-4	TRBJ2-4	TRBD1	CASSFLQGYIQYF	TGTGCCAGCAGTTTTTTACAGGGGTACATTCAGTACTTC
few	TRBV15	TRBJ2-5	TRBD2	CATSRVSSGVQETQYF	TGTGCCACCAGCAGAGTGTCTAGCGGGGTACAAGAGACCCAGTACTTC
few	TRBV3-1	TRBJ2-7	-	CASSPNGWGAHPYF	TGTGCCAGCAGCCCTAACGGGTGGGGCGCACATCCGTACTTC
few	TRBV20-1	TRBJ1-1	-	CSARDFEAFF	TGCAGTGCTCGGGACTTTGAAGCTTTCTTT
-	TRBV29-1	TRBJ1-2	-	CSVEEFGGASSYTF	TGCAGCGTTGAAGAGTTTGGGGGGGCGTCCTCCTACACCTTC
few	TRBV15	TRBJ2-5	-	CATSTDIQETQYF	TGTGCCACCAGCACGGACATCCAAGAGACCCAGTACTTC
-	TRBV4-2	TRBJ1-3	-	CASSQQSGFGNTIYF	TGTGCCAGCAGCCAACAATCGGGTTTTGGAAACACCATATATTTT
few	TRBV12-3/TRBV12-4	TRBJ1-3	TRBD1	CASSPGQGTGGNTIYF	TGTGCCAGCAGTCCCGGACAGGGAACTGGTGGAAACACCATATATTTT
few	TRBV7-8	TRBJ2-1	-	CASSLGFLSKAQFF	TGTGCCAGCAGCTTAGGATTCTTAAGTAAGGCGCAGTTCTTC
-	TRBV5-1	TRBJ2-7	-	CASSLEAGVYEQYF	TGCGCCAGCAGCTTGGAGGCAGGGGTCTACGAGCAGTACTTC
few	TRBV7-8	TRBJ2-2	-	CASSLGSRELFF	TGTGCCAGCAGCTTAGGATCGAGGGAGCTGTTTTTT
-	TRBV15	TRBJ2-7	-	CATSRDLMAGFNYEQYF	TGTGCCACCAGCAGAGATCTAATGGCAGGCTTCAACTACGAGCAGTACTTC
-	TRBV7-2	TRBJ2-3	-	CASSVSYSDTQYF	TGTGCCAGCAGCGTCTCATATTCAGATACGCAGTATTTT
-	TRBV20-1	TRBJ2-1	-	CSARGLPDGNEQFF	TGCAGTGCCCGAGGACTACCGGACGGCAATGAGCAGTTCTTC
-	TRBV27	TRBJ1-5	-	CASKAGDWSQPQHF	TGTGCCAGCAAAGCGGGGGATTGGAGTCAGCCCCAGCATTTT
-	TRBV20-1	TRBJ2-1	TRBD2	CSAPPRTSGRARNEQFF	TGCAGTGCTCCTCCTCGGACTAGCGGGAGGGCCAGGAATGAGCAGTTCTTC
-	TRBV7-8	TRBJ2-3	TRBD1	CASSSGTGYPDTQYF	TGTGCCAGCAGCTCAGGGACAGGGTACCCAGATACGCAGTATTTT
-	TRBV7-9	TRBJ2-7	-	CASSEDRLTISYEQYF	TGTGCCAGCAGCGAAGACAGGCTAACTATATCCTACGAGCAGTACTTC
few	TRBV28	TRBJ2-1	TRBD2	CAGGGLAGVGEQFF	TGTGCCGGTGGGGGACTAGCGGGAGTGGGTGAGCAGTTCTTC
many	TRBV28	TRBJ1-5	TRBD1	CASRGTGAGNQPQHF	TGTGCCAGCAGGGGCACAGGGGCTGGCAATCAGCCCCAGCATTTT
-	TRBV6-2/TRBV6-3	TRBJ2-5	-	CASSRTRWETQYF	TGTGCCAGCAGCCGGACCAGGTGGGAGACCCAGTACTTC
-	TRBV4-2	TRBJ1-5	-	CASSQGVYSNQPQHF	TGTGCCAGCAGCCAAGGGGTTTATAGCAATCAGCCCCAGCATTTT
-	TRBV20-1	TRBJ2-1	TRBD2	CSVGTSGRAWEQFF	TGCAGTGTTGGGACTAGCGGGAGGGCATGGGAGCAGTTCTTC
-	TRBV7-8	TRBJ1-2	-	CASSLDAGSYTF	TGTGCCAGCAGCTTAGATGCAGGGAGCTACACCTTC
few	TRBV7-6	TRBJ2-1	TRBD2	CASSPVAGGSYNEQFF	TGTGCCAGCAGCCCAGTAGCGGGGGGCTCCTACAATGAGCAGTTCTTC
-	TRBV12-3/TRBV12-4	TRBJ2-3	-	CASSPLVARYTDTQYF	TGTGCCAGCAGCCCCTTGGTAGCGCGTTACACAGATACGCAGTATTTT
-	TRBV5-1	TRBJ1-1	-	CASSLDRVISFF	TGCGCCAGCAGCTTGGACAGGGTAATATCTTTCTTT
-	TRBV4-3	TRBJ2-1	-	CASSQGPPRTGWREQFF	TGCGCCAGCAGCCAAGGCCCCCCCAGGACGGGATGGCGTGAGCAGTTCTTC
few	TRBV10-3	TRBJ2-7	TRBD2	CAISTSGTSIEQYF	TGTGCCATCAGCACTAGCGGCACATCGATCGAGCAGTACTTC
-	TRBV20-1	TRBJ1-5	TRBD1	CSARQQGVRQPQHF	TGCAGTGCTAGACAGCAGGGGGTACGTCAGCCCCAGCATTTT
-	TRBV27	TRBJ1-2	TRBD1	CASSLGRQGGYTF	TGTGCCAGCAGTCTGGGCCGACAGGGCGGCTACACCTTC
few	TRBV24-1	TRBJ2-5	TRBD2	CATSERGLAGETQYF	TGTGCCACCAGTGAAAGGGGACTAGCGGGAGAGACCCAGTACTTC
many	TRBV5-1	TRBJ2-3	TRBD2	CASSWGLAEGADTQYF	TGCGCCAGCAGCTGGGGACTAGCGGAGGGGGCAGATACGCAGTATTTT
few	TRBV20-1	TRBJ2-7	TRBD1	CSGLGQGVYEQYF	TGCAGTGGACTGGGACAGGGTGTCTACGAGCAGTACTTC
few	TRBV4-2	TRBJ2-5	-	CASSPRLSGAFVSGTQYF	TGTGCCAGCAGCCCGCGACTTAGCGGAGCTTTTGTGTCGGGGACCCAGTACTTC
once	TRBV4-2	TRBJ2-7	TRBD2	CASSQERGRATEQYF	TGTGCCAGCAGCCAAGAGCGAGGGAGGGCCACCGAGCAGTACTTC
-	TRBV6-1	TRBJ2-1	-	CASSRLGGSSYNEQFF	TGTGCCAGCAGCCGATTAGGGGGGAGCTCCTACAATGAGCAGTTCTTC
-	TRBV20-1	TRBJ2-7	-	CSASQAGFNEQYF	TGCAGTGCTAGTCAGGCAGGGTTCAACGAGCAGTACTTC
many	TRBV29-1	TRBJ2-6	-	CSVDSPPGANVLTF	TGCAGCGTTGACTCACCCCCTGGGGCCAACGTCCTGACTTTC
few	TRBV29-1	TRBJ2-7	-	CSVEGTGHTEYEQYF	TGCAGCGTTGAAGGGACGGGACACACCGAATACGAGCAGTACTTC
few	TRBV20-1	TRBJ1-1	-	CSARAGGNTEAFF	TGCAGTGCTAGAGCGGGTGGAAACACTGAAGCTTTCTTT
-	TRBV3-1	TRBJ1-1	-	CASSLTRGTEAFF	TGTGCCAGCAGTCTGACTAGGGGCACTGAAGCTTTCTTT
many	TRBV10-3	TRBJ2-5	TRBD2	CAISESASGGETQYF	TGTGCCATCAGTGAGTCAGCTAGCGGGGGAGAGACCCAGTACTTC
few	TRBV12-3/TRBV12-4	TRBJ2-2	TRBD1	CASSRDRFIAGELFF	TGTGCCAGCAGCCGGGACAGGTTTATTGCCGGGGAGCTGTTTTTT
few	TRBV3-1	TRBJ1-5	TRBD1	CASSYKGQGSNQPQHF	TGTGCCAGCAGCTACAAAGGACAGGGTAGCAATCAGCCCCAGCATTTT
-	TRBV2	TRBJ2-5	TRBD2	CASSGLAVQETQYF	TGTGCCAGCAGTGGACTAGCGGTTCAAGAGACCCAGTACTTC
-	TRBV9	TRBJ2-7	-	CASSANLQGPYEQYF	TGTGCCAGCAGCGCCAACCTCCAGGGTCCCTACGAGCAGTACTTC
many	TRBV29-1	TRBJ2-6	-	CSVLSSGANVLTF	TGCAGCGTTCTCTCCTCTGGGGCCAACGTCCTGACTTTC
once	TRBV11-3	TRBJ2-3	-	CASSFSDTHYF	TGTGCCAGCAGCTTTTCTGATACGCACTATTTT
few	TRBV10-3	TRBJ2-2	-	CAISDNLDSPVQLFF	TGTGCCATCAGTGACAACCTAGACAGCCCGGTCCAGCTGTTTTTT
-	TRBV24-1	TRBJ2-2	-	CATSALGGGAGGGTGELFF	TGTGCCACCAGTGCCCTTGGTGGGGGAGCCGGGGGAGGAACCGGGGAGCTGTTTTTT
few	TRBV7-9	TRBJ2-1	-	CASSLGLADEQFF	TGTGCCAGCAGCTTAGGATTGGCCGATGAGCAGTTCTTC